The next 7 T cell receptor beta chains were all read from a single sample in a study of blood T cells in healthy people across ages. For the second PCR, which ran for about 7 to 11 cycles, a sample-barcoded 5' primer and a J-beta primer mix were used. TCRdb reanalysed the 5' RACE reads using MiXCR and keeps one entry per CDR3 protein. The sample includes roughly 700,000 distinct CDR3 sequences, over 45% of them seen just once. Sample: blood. These TCRs come from a woman in her sixties or seventies in good health.

CDR3 coding DNA: TGTGCCAGCAGCTTAAGGACCAATGAGCAGTTCTTC. It is translated as CASSLRTNEQFF. V is TRBV7-9 and J is TRBJ2-1, with D uncertain. The CDR3 runs to 12 residues. The germline V and J ends were trimmed by 2 bases and 6 bases, with 5 bases remaining between them. The germline V gene encodes CDR1 SEHNR and CDR2 FQNEAQ (reference sequence).

This chain links TRBV4-1 with TRBJ2-1; TRBD2 agrees at 12 bases. This CDR3 region has 20 residues. The V gene end was trimmed by 3 bases and the J gene end by 0 bases; junction bases not matched to a gene: 12. The germline CDR1 and CDR2 sequences are MGHRA and YSYEKL. For the CDR3, the DNA is TGCGCCAGCAGCCAGTTACTAGCGGGAGGCTTCCCTAGCTCCTACAATGAGCAGTTCTTC. It codes for CASSQLLAGGFPSSYNEQFF.

The genes are TRBV3-1 and TRBJ2-3; TRBD1 matches 11 bases. Germline CDR1 LGHDT, CDR2 YNNKEL (reference sequence). V trimming: 1 base; J trimming: 6 bases; junction bases outside the gene matches: 9. The CDR3 is 17 amino acids. CDR3: CASSQAGGTGGTDTQYF. CDR3 bases: TGTGCCAGCAGCCAAGCGGGGGGGACAGGGGGAACGGATACGCAGTATTTT.

The CDR3 sequence: CASSHFLGASTDTQYF. In DNA, the CDR3 is TGTGCCAGCAGTCACTTCTTGGGGGCTAGCACAGATACGCAGTATTTT. The J gene is TRBJ2-3, the V gene TRBV7-9; D is possibly TRBD1 (6 bases). The germline gives CDR1 SEHNR, CDR2 FQNEAQ (reference sequence). V lost 6 bases and J lost 0, with 16 bases in between. This CDR3 has 16 residues.

This clonotype showed up just once. One end of the junction varies from germline; a read error may be responsible. The chain has TRBV7-3 and TRBJ2-3; weak D call: TRBD2 (5 bases). CDR1 is SGHTA, CDR2 FQGTGA, per germline. The length of the CDR3 is 19 residues. For the CDR3, the DNA is TGTGCCAGCAGCTTAAGTTATATTTCGACCCTGGGAGCGGCAGATATGCAGTATTTT. Translated, it gives CASSLSYISTLGAADMQYF.

The chain recombines TRBV5-1 with TRBJ2-5; a possible D gene is TRBD1 (6 bases). Trimming pared 4 bases from V and 3 bases from J, leaving 13 bases between. The CDR3 has 14 amino acids. Germline V gives CDR1 SGHRS, CDR2 YFSETQ. The CDR3 sequence is CASSVLSGEETQYF. CDR3 DNA sequence: TGCGCCAGCAGCGTGCTGTCAGGGGAAGAGACCCAGTACTTC. The full variable domain, its missing parts supplied by reference TRBV5-1 and TRBJ2-5, is KAGVTQTPRYLIKTRGQQVTLSCSPISGHRSVSWYQQTPGQGLQFLFEYFSETQRNKGNFPGRFSGRQFSNSRSEMNVSTLELGDSALYLCASSVLSGEETQYFGPGTRLLVL.

The rearrangement joins TRBV15 to TRBJ1-2; the D gene is possibly TRBD1 (5 bases). The CDR3 contains 16 residues. Trimming stripped 3 bases from V and 3 bases from J, with 17 bases between. The V gene's germline CDR1 is LNHNV and CDR2 YYDKDF (reference sequence). The CDR3 region has the DNA TGTGCCACCAGCAGGTCCGGGACGGATATTTACTATGGCTACACCTTC. Translated, it gives CATSRSGTDIYYGYTF.